The 23 T cell receptor beta chains reported below all come from one sample, sequenced in a study of T cell responses to AZD1222 COVID-19 vaccine. Using immunoSEQ multiplex PCR, the repertoire was profiled, and TCRdb retains in-frame clones only, with some absent. Of just over 80,000 clones listed, about 90% were seen once; the top ten hold over 5.5%. Here the sequenced sample was peripheral blood, taken on day 0 of AZD1222 vaccination. The source is an adult in good health.

The chain carries TRBV15 and TRBJ2-3; TRBD1 aligns across 8 bases. Trimming removed 0 bases from V and 5 bases from J; junction bases left unmatched: 4. There are 15 residues in the CDR3. Germline V lookup: CDR1 LNHNV, CDR2 YYDKDF (reference sequence). The CDR3 spells CATSRDQGARDTQYF. The CDR3 DNA is TGTGCCACCAGCAGAGATCAGGGGGCGAGAGATACGCAGTATTTT. Variable domain in full (rest from reference TRBV15 and TRBJ2-3): DAMVIQNPRYQVTQFGKPVTLSCSQTLNHNVMYWYQQKSSQAPKLLFHYYDKDFNNEADTPDNFQSRRPNTSFCFLDIRSPGLGDTAMYLCATSRDQGARDTQYFGPGTRLTVL.

The DNA for the CDR3 is TGTGCCATCAGTGAGGGTGGGACAGGGGTTTCCTACGAGCAGTACTTC. As protein: CAISEGGTGVSYEQYF. The V call is TRBV10-3, the J call TRBJ2-7; 10 positions agree with TRBD1. With V trimmed by 2 bases and J by 1 base, 5 bases remained unmatched. CDR1 ENHRY and CDR2 SYGVKD come from the germline V gene. The CDR3 runs to 16 residues.

The CDR3 reads CASSQEVAGTNSNQPQHF. The CDR3 DNA is TGTGCCAGCAGCCAAGAGGTGGCAGGGACGAATAGCAATCAGCCCCAGCATTTT. The chain couples TRBV4-2 to TRBJ1-5; D is possibly TRBD1 (5 bases). CDR3 length: 18 amino acids. Germline V CDR1 and CDR2: LGHNA, YNFKEQ. The V end lost 0 bases, the J end lost 0 bases, and 15 bases lay between the germline ends.

The rearrangement joins TRBV30 to TRBJ2-2; D remains unclear. The V and J ends lost 2 bases and 7 bases respectively, with 8 bases between them. The CDR3 has 12 amino acids. Germline V gene sequence: CDR1 GTSNPN, CDR2 SVGIG (reference sequence). In nucleotides, the CDR3 is TGTGCCTGGAGTCTGGTTAACGGGGAGCTGTTTTTT. Its translation: CAWSLVNGELFF.

V and J are TRBV10-2 and TRBJ1-3, with D unresolved. Between the trimmed V and J ends, which lost 6 bases and 2 bases, there was a span of 14 bases. The CDR3 contains 15 residues. Germline lookup yields CDR1 WSHSY and CDR2 SAAADI. The CDR3 loop is CASSNYRGTGNTIYF. In DNA, the CDR3 is TGCGCCAGCAGCAACTACAGAGGTACTGGAAACACCATATATTTT.

This sequence joins TRBV6-1 and TRBJ1-1; D unclear. Deletions cut 2 bases from V and 4 bases from J, with 11 bases between. CDR1 and CDR2 (germline): MNHNS, SASEGT. The CDR3 runs 14 residues. CDR3 in DNA: TGTGCCAGCAGTGAAAGACCGGGGAGCACTGAAGCTTTCTTT. This translates into CASSERPGSTEAFF.

DNA of the CDR3: TGCGCCAGCAGTGAGGTTGACAGGGTGCTAGCCAAAAACATTCAGTACTTC. This gives the protein CASSEVDRVLAKNIQYF. V usage is TRBV10-1 and J usage is TRBJ2-4; 7 bases are shared with TRBD1. Germline V gene sequence: CDR1 WNHNN, CDR2 SYGVQD (reference sequence). The length of the CDR3 is 17 residues. V shed 2 bases, J shed 0 bases, and the junction held 7 bases outside the gene matches.

The rearrangement links TRBV5-4 to TRBJ1-1; weak D call: TRBD1 (5 bases). The length of the CDR3 is 14 residues. Trimming left V 2 bases short and J 1 base short, with 9 bases between. Germline V gene lookup returns CDR1 SGHNT and CDR2 YYREEE (reference sequence). As DNA, the CDR3 is TGTGCCAGCAGCTTCCTTGACAGGAACACTGAAGCTTTCTTT. Its translation is CASSFLDRNTEAFF.

The chain joins TRBV3-1 (or the pseudogene TRBV3-2) to TRBJ1-1; possibly TRBD1 for D (6 bases). Per germline, CDR1 LGHDT and CDR2 YNNKEL (reference sequence). The CDR3 covers 14 residues. V lost 2 bases, J lost 1 base, and 8 bases lay in between. In DNA, the CDR3 is TGTGCCAGCAGCCAACTGACAGGGAACACTGAAGCTTTCTTT. The encoded protein is CASSQLTGNTEAFF.

The chain has TRBV10-2 and TRBJ1-1; possibly TRBD1 for D (6 bases). The V gene lost 3 bases and the J gene lost 0 bases, with 11 bases spanning the gap. The CDR3 has 15 residues. Germline V gene lookup returns CDR1 WSHSY and CDR2 SAAADI. CDR3 nucleotides: TGCGCCAGCAGTGAACCAGGGGTAATGAACACTGAAGCTTTCTTT. This gives the protein CASSEPGVMNTEAFF.

Here the CDR3 DNA reads TGTGCCAGCAGCCGGGCAGGTGGAGGGTCCCTCAATCAGCCCCAGCATTTT. Translation gives CASSRAGGGSLNQPQHF. V and J are TRBV7-9 and TRBJ1-5; D remains ambiguous. Germline CDR1 reads SEHNR; CDR2 reads FQNEAQ (reference sequence). The V end lost 5 bases, the J end lost 3 bases, and 20 bases lay between the germline ends. This CDR3 is built from 17 residues. Drawing the rest from reference TRBV7-9 and TRBJ1-5, the complete variable domain is DTGVSQNPRHKITKRGQNVTFRCDPISEHNRLYWYRQTLGQGPEFLTYFQNEAQLEKSRLLSDRFSAERPKGSFSTLEIQRTEQGDSAMYLCASSRAGGGSLNQPQHFGDGTRLSIL.

The chain is built from TRBV5-1 and TRBJ2-7; TRBD2 aligns across 12 bases. Germline CDR1 is SGHRS and CDR2 is YFSETQ. Germline trimming cut 1 base from V and 4 bases from J; bases unmatched to any gene: 9. The CDR3 runs to 17 residues. The CDR3 DNA sequence: TGCGCCAGCAGCTTGCTCGCTAGCGGGGGGGTTTCGTACGAGCAGTACTTC. This encodes CASSLLASGGVSYEQYF.

J is TRBJ2-3 and V is TRBV7-2, with D possibly being TRBD1 (6 bases). This CDR3 contains 15 residues. Trimming removed 3 bases from V and 1 base from J, with 11 bases in between. Germline loops: CDR1 SGHTA, CDR2 FQGNSA. CDR3 region: CASSFSRGRTDTQYF. The CDR3 coding sequence is TGTGCCAGCAGCTTTTCCAGGGGACGCACAGATACGCAGTATTTT.

This rearrangement joins TRBV29-1 to TRBJ1-2; 8 nucleotides align to TRBD1. This CDR3 has 15 residues. The V segment lost 2 bases and the J segment 5 bases; nucleotides outside the gene matches: 10. Germline V lookup: CDR1 SQVTM, CDR2 ANQGSEA. CDR3 sequence reads: CSVETDQGAGYGYTF. The CDR3 DNA sequence: TGCAGCGTTGAAACCGATCAGGGGGCAGGGTATGGCTACACCTTC. Combining the CDR3 with reference TRBV29-1 and TRBJ1-2 gives the whole variable domain SAVISQKPSRDICQRGTSLTIQCQVDSQVTMMFWYRQQPGQSLTLIATANQGSEATYESGFVIDKFPISRPNLTFSTLTVSNMSPEDSSIYLCSVETDQGAGYGYTFGSGTRLTVV.

The V and J genes are TRBV18 and TRBJ1-4; D not certain. This CDR3 has 14 residues. Between the trimmed V and J ends, which lost 3 bases and 4 bases, there was a span of 9 bases. Germline values: CDR1 KGHSH, CDR2 LQKENI. The CDR3 sequence: CASSPLEVNEKLFF. In nucleotides, the CDR3 is TGTGCCAGCTCACCCCTCGAAGTTAATGAAAAACTGTTTTTT.

This clone was seen just once. This chain uses TRBV10-2 with TRBJ2-1; possibly TRBD2 for D (5 bases). Germline loops: CDR1 WSHSY, CDR2 SAAADI. This CDR3 spans 14 amino acids. Trimming removed 7 bases from V and 5 bases from J, with 15 bases in between. The CDR3 region is CASNSVRQDNEQFF. The CDR3 nucleotides read TGCGCCAGCAATAGCGTTAGGCAGGACAATGAGCAGTTCTTC.

V and J are TRBV6-5 and TRBJ2-5; no clear D. Germline loops: CDR1 MNHEY, CDR2 SVGAGI. V was pared by 0 bases and J by 5 bases, with 4 bases between. The CDR3 loop spans 12 amino acids. The CDR3 sequence is CASSYSCETQYF. As DNA, the CDR3 is TGTGCCAGCAGTTACTCTTGCGAGACCCAGTACTTC.

This rearrangement joins TRBV9 to TRBJ2-7, with 8 bases fitting TRBD1. With 4 bases clipped from V and 4 bases from J, the junction kept 7 bases outside the gene matches. CDR1 is SGDLS, CDR2 YYNGEE, per germline. The CDR3 runs to 14 residues. The DNA for the CDR3 is TGTGCCAGCAGCCCCCGGACAGGGAAATACGAGCAGTACTTC. It codes for CASSPRTGKYEQYF.

This sequence joins TRBV5-5 and TRBJ2-1; TRBD1 agrees at 7 bases. This CDR3 has 15 amino acids. J gave up 0 bases and V 4 bases, and 4 bases lay outside the gene matches. Germline V gene sequence: CDR1 SGHKS, CDR2 YYEKEE (reference sequence). CDR3 bases: TGTGCCAGCAGCGCGACAGGGAGCTCCTACAATGAGCAGTTCTTC. Encoded protein: CASSATGSSYNEQFF.

V usage is TRBV30 and J usage is TRBJ1-5, with D unresolved. Germline V gene data show CDR1 as GTSNPN and CDR2 as SVGIG (reference sequence). The CDR3 length is 16 residues. V lost 2 bases to trimming and J lost 0 bases, with 14 bases between them. The CDR3 DNA is TGTGCCTGGAGTCCCTCTGGACGGGATAGCAATCAGCCCCAGCATTTT. It yields the protein CAWSPSGRDSNQPQHF. Supplemented by reference TRBV30 and TRBJ1-5, the full variable domain reads SQTIHQWPATLVQPVGSPLSLECTVEGTSNPNLYWYRQAAGRGLQLLFYSVGIGQISSEVPQNLSASRPQDRQFILSSKKLLLSDSGFYLCAWSPSGRDSNQPQHFGDGTRLSIL.

V gene TRBV12-5 combines with J gene TRBJ1-1; D is unresolved. This CDR3 has 14 amino acids. The germline V gene has CDR1 LGHNT and CDR2 FRNRAP. Trimming pared 3 bases from V and 1 base from J, leaving 9 bases between. CDR3: CASGFGERNTEAFF. CDR3 in DNA: TGTGCTAGTGGTTTTGGGGAAAGGAACACTGAAGCTTTCTTT.

V and J are TRBV15 and TRBJ1-5, with TRBD1 identical over 7 bases. The germline gives CDR1 LNHNV, CDR2 YYDKDF (reference sequence). V dropped 3 bases and J dropped 4; count of bases not matched to a gene: 3. This CDR3 is built from 14 residues. CDR3 DNA: TGTGCCACCAGCAGCCGGGACAGAAATCAGCCCCAGCATTTT. It is translated as CATSSRDRNQPQHF. Combining the CDR3 with reference TRBV15 and TRBJ1-5 gives the whole variable domain DAMVIQNPRYQVTQFGKPVTLSCSQTLNHNVMYWYQQKSSQAPKLLFHYYDKDFNNEADTPDNFQSRRPNTSFCFLDIRSPGLGDTAMYLCATSSRDRNQPQHFGDGTRLSIL.

In DNA form, the CDR3 reads TGTGCCAGCAGTGTTAGTCTGTACGAGCAGTACTTC. Its protein product is CASSVSLYEQYF. The chain carries TRBV12-3 or TRBV12-4 and TRBJ2-7, with D unresolved. Trimming cost V 5 bases and J 4 bases, with 9 bases left between them. The CDR3 length is 12 residues.